The 20 T cell receptor beta chains given below trace back to one sample, sequenced in a study of beta chain features in type 1 diabetes. As every portion of the isolated RNA was reverse transcribed, the sequencing read expressed TCRB transcripts. Some clones are missing from TCRdb's copy, which holds only in-frame ones; the method was immunoSEQ multiplex PCR. The sample records nearly 250,000 clones, roughly 13% being singletons. Sequencing was performed on naive CD4+ T cells from blood. These receptors were taken from a woman aged 40 to 50 in good health.

The V gene is TRBV10-3, the J gene TRBJ1-6, with TRBD1 matching over 7 bases. The CDR3 is made up of 15 amino acids. J gave up 7 bases and V 6 bases, and 9 bases lay outside the gene matches. Germline lookup yields CDR1 ENHRY and CDR2 SYGVKD. The DNA of the CDR3 is TGTGCCATCAGGGGAGAGACAGGGCGGAATTCACCCCTCCACTTT. Its translation is CAIRGETGRNSPLHF.

This chain connects TRBV18 to TRBJ2-7; 9 nucleotides line up with TRBD1. The CDR3 contains 15 residues. The germline V gene has CDR1 KGHSH and CDR2 LQKENI. The V segment lost 3 bases and the J segment 2 bases; nucleotides outside the gene matches: 5. CDR3 protein: CASSPGTGSPYEQYF. CDR3 DNA: TGTGCCAGCTCACCGGGGACAGGGTCCCCCTACGAGCAGTACTTC.

In its sample, this clone was seen many times. CDR3 coding DNA: TGTGCCACCAGCACCAGGACAGTCCATGAGCAGTTCTTC. This sequence encodes CATSTRTVHEQFF. The chain combines TRBV15 with TRBJ2-1; D perhaps matches TRBD1 (6 bases). CDR3 length equals 13 residues. The germline V and J ends were trimmed by 4 bases and 8 bases, with 12 bases remaining between them. Germline V gives CDR1 LNHNV, CDR2 YYDKDF (reference sequence).

This clone was seen a few times. V usage is TRBV7-6 and J usage is TRBJ2-3; TRBD1 matches at 11 bases. Germline-derived CDR1 and CDR2 are SGHVS and FNYEAQ. This CDR3 spans 15 amino acids. V shed 5 bases and J 4 bases; nucleotides not matched to a gene: 5. CDR3 residues: CASSPGQGVADTQYF. The CDR3 DNA reads TGTGCCAGCAGCCCGGGACAGGGGGTTGCAGATACGCAGTATTTT.

The chain recombines TRBV13 with TRBJ1-1, with 7 positions matching TRBD1. Per the germline V gene, CDR1 is PRHDT and CDR2 is FYEKMQ (reference sequence). The CDR3 runs to 14 residues. Trimming removed 6 bases from V and 1 base from J; junction bases left unmatched: 5. The CDR3 loop reads CASSLGQWNTEAFF. Written as DNA, the CDR3 is TGTGCCAGCAGTTTGGGACAGTGGAACACTGAAGCTTTCTTT.

There are a few counts of this clone. The V and J genes are TRBV2 and TRBJ1-1; D not resolved. There are 14 residues in the CDR3. Trimming pared 10 bases from V and 7 bases from J, leaving 22 bases between. Germline V CDR1 and CDR2: SNHLY, FYNNEI. In DNA, the CDR3 is TGTGCCACTAGCGGCAAGTCGGTTGTTGATGAAGCTTTCTTT. This translates into CATSGKSVVDEAFF.

The CDR3 reads CASSLTPIGTGYNLNQPQHF. The CDR3 nucleotides read TGCGCCAGCAGCCTAACCCCGATCGGGACAGGGTATAATTTGAATCAGCCCCAGCATTTT. The genes are TRBV4-1 and TRBJ1-5; 9 positions match TRBD1. The germline CDR1 and CDR2 sequences are MGHRA and YSYEKL. CDR3 size: 20 residues. The trim removed 4 bases at V and 4 bases at J, leaving 20 bases unmatched.

V is TRBV7-9 and J is TRBJ2-5; 15 nucleotides line up with TRBD2. CDR1 and CDR2 (germline): SEHNR, FQNEAQ (reference sequence). CDR3 length equals 17 residues. V gave up 5 bases and J gave up 1 base; unmatched junction bases: 5. CDR3 region: CASSHGTSGGFQETQYF. DNA for the CDR3: TGTGCCAGCAGCCACGGGACTAGCGGGGGGTTCCAAGAGACCCAGTACTTC.

The chain recombines TRBV9 with TRBJ1-2, with 9 bases matching TRBD1. The trim removed 0 bases at V and 0 bases at J, leaving 18 bases unmatched. Germline V gene lookup returns CDR1 SGDLS and CDR2 YYNGEE. CDR3 length: 21 amino acids. The CDR3 DNA reads as TGTGCCAGCAGCGTAGGCCTGATGCCCGGACAGGGGCCACTTACTAACTATGGCTACACCTTC. It codes for CASSVGLMPGQGPLTNYGYTF.

This clone was counted only a few times. The chain couples TRBV7-2 to TRBJ2-2; perhaps TRBD2 as D (6 bases). The germline gives CDR1 SGHTA, CDR2 FQGNSA. Deletions cut 5 bases from V and 6 bases from J, with 19 bases between. This CDR3 contains 16 residues. The CDR3 loop is CASSRTNGFGAGELFF. CDR3 nucleotides: TGTGCCAGCAGCCGGACTAACGGGTTTGGCGCCGGGGAGCTGTTTTTT. The variable domain in full, with the rest retrieved from reference TRBV7-2 and TRBJ2-2, is GAGVSQSPSNKVTEKGKDVELRCDPISGHTALYWYRQSLGQGLEFLIYFQGNSAPDKSGLPSDRFSAERTGGSVSTLTIQRTQQEDSAVYLCASSRTNGFGAGELFFGEGSRLTVL.

This clone turned up a few times. The V gene is TRBV7-2, the J gene TRBJ2-5, with TRBD1 matching 11 bases. The CDR3 length is 16 residues. The germline CDR1 and CDR2 sequences are SGHTA and FQGNSA. V lost 7 bases and J lost 13; bases outside the gene matches: 20. CDR3 sequence reads: CASNDHPWTGGEVRYF. The DNA for the CDR3 is TGTGCCAGCAACGACCATCCTTGGACAGGGGGCGAGGTGCGGTACTTC.

This sequence joins TRBV19 and TRBJ2-5; TRBD2 aligns across 9 bases. This CDR3 is built from 17 residues. V lost 6 bases and J lost 1; bases outside the gene matches: 12. Looked up from germline, CDR1 is LNHDA and CDR2 is SQIVND (reference sequence). Here the CDR3 reads CASRAWASGTLQETQYF. CDR3 bases: TGTGCCAGTAGAGCATGGGCTAGCGGGACCCTCCAAGAGACCCAGTACTTC. The complete variable domain, with remaining parts taken from reference TRBV19 and TRBJ2-5, reads DGGITQSPKYLFRKEGQNVTLSCEQNLNHDAMYWYRQDPGQGLRLIYYSQIVNDFQKGDIAEGYSVSREKKESFPLTVTSAQKNPTAFYLCASRAWASGTLQETQYFGPGTRLLVL.

This clone appeared a few times. The chain has TRBV7-2 and TRBJ2-2, with D unresolved. The CDR3 spans 16 residues. Trimming pared 1 base from V and 1 base from J, leaving 10 bases between. Germline V CDR1 and CDR2: SGHTA, FQGNSA. The CDR3 loop is CASSLVRKLNTGELFF. CDR3 bases: TGTGCCAGCAGCTTAGTGAGGAAGCTGAACACCGGGGAGCTGTTTTTT.

The genes are TRBV4-3 and TRBJ2-7, with D tentatively TRBD2 (5 bases). The germline gives CDR1 LGHNA, CDR2 YSLEER. V was cut by 0 bases and J by 3 bases, with 9 bases left in between. The CDR3 has 14 amino acids. DNA of the CDR3: TGCGCCAGCAGCCAAGATCACGGGATCTACGAGCAGTACTTC. Translation: CASSQDHGIYEQYF.

The V and J genes are TRBV10-3 and TRBJ2-3; TRBD2 matches at 14 bases. This CDR3 contains 17 residues. The V gene end was trimmed by 4 bases and the J gene end by 0 bases; junction bases not matched to a gene: 3. Germline V gene sequence: CDR1 ENHRY, CDR2 SYGVKD. CDR3 sequence: CAISGLAGGSSTDTQYF. CDR3 DNA: TGTGCCATCAGTGGACTAGCGGGGGGGTCTAGCACAGATACGCAGTATTTT.

There are a few counts of this clone. This chain uses TRBV6-4 with TRBJ2-3; 8 nucleotides line up with TRBD2. The CDR3 is 14 residues long. With 4 bases clipped from V and 4 bases from J, the junction kept 4 bases outside the gene matches. The germline V gene has CDR1 MRHNA and CDR2 SNTAGT. CDR3 sequence: CASSVSGVADTQYF. The CDR3 region has the DNA TGTGCCAGCAGTGTTAGCGGGGTCGCAGATACGCAGTATTTT.

Only a few counts were recorded for this clone. This sequence joins TRBV27 and TRBJ2-2, with D uncertain. The length of the CDR3 is 13 residues. The germline gives CDR1 MNHEY, CDR2 SMNVEV (reference sequence). The ends were cut back, 3 bases at V and 3 bases at J, with 5 bases in the middle. The CDR3 sequence: CASSFSDTGELFF. The CDR3 DNA follows: TGTGCCAGCAGTTTTTCGGACACCGGGGAGCTGTTTTTT.

The chain links TRBV11-2 to TRBJ2-2; tentatively, D is TRBD2 (5 bases). CDR3 length: 13 amino acids. The V end was cut by 4 bases, the J end by 4 bases, with 7 bases between. The germline V gene encodes CDR1 SGHAT and CDR2 FQNNGV. The CDR3 sequence: CASSSRVTGELFF. The CDR3 DNA reads as TGTGCCAGCAGCTCGAGGGTCACCGGGGAGCTGTTTTTT.

The chain combines TRBV14 with TRBJ1-2; D possibly corresponds to TRBD1 (6 bases). With 5 bases removed from V and 5 bases from J, the gap between germline ends came to 12 bases. The CDR3 covers 13 residues. The germline CDR1 and CDR2 sequences are SGHDN and FVKESK. The CDR3, as DNA: TGTGCCAGCAGCGCGGACAGCATTTATGGCTACACCTTC. The encoded protein is CASSADSIYGYTF.

This clone was seen a few times. The CDR3 nucleotides are TGCGCCAGCAGCACCGGACAGGGTTGGCCTGAAGCTTTCTTT. Translating gives CASSTGQGWPEAFF. The J gene is TRBJ1-1, the V gene TRBV5-1; 8 bases match TRBD1. With V trimmed by 4 bases and J by 6 bases, 8 bases remained unmatched. Germline CDR1 is SGHRS and CDR2 is YFSETQ. The CDR3 length is 14 residues.